This T cell receptor beta chain stems from a study of cytomegalovirus exposure and HLA in healthy donors. There are 16 residues in the CDR3. Trimming cost V 5 bases and J 3 bases; bases outside gene matches: 7. The germline CDR1 and CDR2 sequences are SGHRS and YFSETQ. Both 60 Vbeta primers and 13 Jbeta primers went into the PCR. Only in-frame clones appear in the TCRdb table, and some are missing; sequencing was by immunoSEQ multiplex PCR. The sample includes just over 150,000 clones, about 85% of them seen just once. Study outcomes and limitations: In an earlier analysis, productive rearrangement rates for most beta V segments clustered near 87% or 30%.

Comments on this clone: What it binds is unknown.

The source of this sequence is a man younger than 35 in good health and CMV-seronegative. V and J are TRBV5-1 and TRBJ2-5; 13 nucleotides agree with TRBD2. The sample consisted of PBMCs. The DNA of the CDR3 is TGCGCCAGCAGGATTGAACTAGCGGGGGGGGAAGAGACCCAGTACTTC. It translates to CASRIELAGGEETQYF.